Presented here are 26 T cell receptor beta chains from one specimen sequenced in a study of T cell responses to AZD1222 COVID-19 vaccine. TCRdb's table, derived via immunoSEQ multiplex PCR, lists solely in-frame clones and lacks some. The data contain about 120,000 clones, just under 90% of them singletons. Sequences were derived from peripheral blood, sampled on day 0 of AZD1222 vaccination. These receptors were obtained from an adult in good health.

The chain employs TRBV19 and TRBJ1-4; no clear D gene. The V end lost 2 bases, the J end lost 10 bases, and 20 bases lay between the germline ends. Germline CDR1 is LNHDA and CDR2 is SQIVND (reference sequence). CDR3 length: 16 amino acids. The chain's CDR3 is CASSIIIWQNAGKLFF. The DNA for the CDR3 is TGTGCCAGTAGTATAATTATTTGGCAAAACGCCGGAAAACTGTTTTTT.

Concerning this clone: The junction differs from germline at one of its ends, possibly a read error. The J gene is TRBJ2-3, the V gene TRBV18; 10 bases line up with TRBD1. Germline V gene sequence: CDR1 KGHSH, CDR2 LQKENI. The CDR3 has 14 residues. CDR3 amino acids: CASTPGQGTDTQYF. CDR3 in DNA: TGTGCCAGCACACCGGGACAGGGGACAGATACGCAGTATTTT. The complete variable domain, with remaining parts taken from reference TRBV18 and TRBJ2-3, reads NAGVMQNPRHLVRRRGQEARLRCSPMKGHSHVYWYRQLPEEGLKFMVYLQKENIIDESGMPKERFSAEFPKEGPSILRIQQVVRGDSAAYFCASTPGQGTDTQYFGPGTRLTVL.

This rearrangement joins TRBV5-8 to TRBJ1-4; D remains ambiguous. V was clipped by 5 bases and J by 5 bases, with 4 bases between them. In germline, CDR1 is SGHTS, CDR2 YDEGEE. The CDR3 consists of 11 residues. The CDR3 loop is CASSKNEKLFF. The CDR3 coding sequence is TGTGCCAGCAGTAAGAATGAAAAACTGTTTTTT.

This chain connects TRBV9 to TRBJ2-1; 7 nucleotides match TRBD1. This CDR3 is built from 14 residues. Germline values: CDR1 SGDLS, CDR2 YYNGEE. J was trimmed by 9 bases and V by 4 bases; bases with no gene match: 10. CDR3 region: CASSYDRVQGEQFF. CDR3 coding DNA: TGTGCCAGCAGCTACGACAGGGTACAGGGTGAGCAGTTCTTC.

The chain couples TRBV3-1 (or the pseudogene TRBV3-2) to TRBJ2-1; weak D call: TRBD2 (5 bases). Trimming removed 1 base at V and 9 bases at J, with 13 bases between. The CDR3 consists of 14 residues. Germline V gene data show CDR1 as LGHDT and CDR2 as YNNKEL (reference sequence). CDR3 amino acids: CASSQVPNSAEQFF. CDR3 coding DNA: TGTGCCAGCAGCCAAGTCCCCAATAGCGCTGAGCAGTTCTTC.

This chain joins TRBV11-2 and TRBJ2-3; 8 bases agree with TRBD2. This CDR3 contains 12 residues. J lost 6 bases, V lost 5 bases, and 1 base had no gene match. From germline, CDR1 is SGHAT and CDR2 FQNNGV. DNA of the CDR3: TGTGCCAGCAGCCGACTAGCGGATACGCAGTATTTT. This translates into CASSRLADTQYF.

The rearrangement joins TRBV6-5 to TRBJ2-7; a possible D gene is TRBD1 (5 bases). The CDR3 totals 13 residues. Germline-derived CDR1 and CDR2 are MNHEY and SVGAGI. Trimming shortened V by 6 bases and J by 3 bases, and 12 bases separated the two germline ends. The CDR3 nucleotides are TGTGCCAGCAGCCCCAGGGATCGCTACGAGCAGTACTTC. Amino acid sequence: CASSPRDRYEQYF.

This chain links TRBV7-8 with TRBJ1-3; D is possibly TRBD1 (5 bases). Germline CDR1 and CDR2: SGHVS and FQNEAQ. V was clipped by 3 bases and J by 2 bases, with 8 bases between them. This CDR3 is 14 amino acids long. CDR3 residues: CASSLGGAGNTIYF. CDR3 DNA: TGTGCCAGCAGCTTGGGAGGGGCTGGAAACACCATATATTTT.

In DNA form, the CDR3 reads TGCGCCAGCAGCCAGCGACAGGGGTACGAGCAGTACTTC. Translated, it gives CASSQRQGYEQYF. J is TRBJ2-7 and V is TRBV4-1; 8 nucleotides line up with TRBD1. V lost 3 bases, J lost 4 bases, and 2 bases stayed unmatched. Per the germline V gene, CDR1 is MGHRA and CDR2 is YSYEKL. CDR3 length: 13 residues.

V is TRBV5-1 and J is TRBJ2-3; unclear D gene. Trimming removed 4 bases at V and 4 bases at J, with 16 bases between. The CDR3 extends over 15 amino acids. Per germline, CDR1 SGHRS and CDR2 YFSETQ. Here the CDR3 DNA reads TGCGCCAGCAGCCCCCGCCCGGCGGACGCAGATACGCAGTATTTT. Encoded protein: CASSPRPADADTQYF. The full variable domain, rest sourced from reference TRBV5-1 and TRBJ2-3, is KAGVTQTPRYLIKTRGQQVTLSCSPISGHRSVSWYQQTPGQGLQFLFEYFSETQRNKGNFPGRFSGRQFSNSRSEMNVSTLELGDSALYLCASSPRPADADTQYFGPGTRLTVL.

This chain uses TRBV5-8 with TRBJ2-5; D could derive from TRBD1 or TRBD2 (5 bases each). Germline lookup yields CDR1 SGHTS and CDR2 YDEGEE. Trimming took off 4 bases at V and 5 bases at J, with 15 bases between the two ends. This CDR3 is 14 amino acids long. Here the CDR3 DNA reads TGTGCCAGCAGCCAACTGGGACGACGGGAGACCCAGTACTTC. Its protein is CASSQLGRRETQYF.

The chain employs TRBV19 and TRBJ1-3; D uncertain. Per the germline V gene, CDR1 is LNHDA and CDR2 is SQIVND (reference sequence). The CDR3 runs to 16 residues. Trimming removed 7 bases at V and 0 bases at J, with 16 bases between. The CDR3 bases are TGTGCCAGTACCCAAGGCGTGGGGAGCTCTGGAAACACCATATATTTT. Its translation: CASTQGVGSSGNTIYF.

V gene TRBV10-3 combines with J gene TRBJ2-3; D gene ambiguous. V lost 2 bases and J lost 10, with 7 bases in between. Germline CDR1 is ENHRY and CDR2 is SYGVKD. This CDR3 comprises 11 residues. For the CDR3, the DNA is TGTGCCATCAGTGAGGGGGAAGCGCAGTATTTT. This translates into CAISEGEAQYF.

J is TRBJ2-2 and V is TRBV6-5; no clear D gene. This CDR3 region has 15 residues. The V end was cut by 2 bases, the J end by 8 bases, with 15 bases between. Germline assignment: CDR1 MNHEY and CDR2 SVGAGI. The CDR3 DNA reads as TGTGCCAGCAGTTACGGGTCAAACTTGGGTGGGGAGCTGTTTTTT. Residues: CASSYGSNLGGELFF.

V usage is TRBV28 and J usage is TRBJ1-1; 7 bases agree with TRBD1. The CDR3 has 14 amino acids. The V gene end was trimmed by 6 bases and the J gene end by 1 base; junction bases not matched to a gene: 5. Germline V gene data show CDR1 as MDHEN and CDR2 as SYDVKM. The CDR3 protein is CASRAGTANTEAFF. The CDR3 DNA is TGTGCCAGCAGGGCTGGGACAGCGAACACTGAAGCTTTCTTT. The full variable domain, completed using reference TRBV28 and TRBJ1-1, is DVKVTQSSRYLVKRTGEKVFLECVQDMDHENMFWYRQDPGLGLRLIYFSYDVKMKEKGDIPEGYSVSREKKERFSLILESASTNQTSMYLCASRAGTANTEAFFGQGTRLTVV.

The gene calls are TRBV19 and TRBJ2-2; tentative D call: TRBD1 (6 bases). The germline gives CDR1 LNHDA, CDR2 SQIVND (reference sequence). The CDR3 is 16 residues long. V lost 6 bases and J 0 bases, leaving 14 bases between the germline ends. The CDR3 region has the DNA TGTGCCAGTAGCCCCTTGAGGGGGACGAACACCGGGGAGCTGTTTTTT. Translation: CASSPLRGTNTGELFF.

Many counts were recorded for this clone. The V gene is TRBV15, the J gene TRBJ1-6; tentatively, D is TRBD1 (6 bases). Trimming took off 3 bases at V and 5 bases at J, with 17 bases between the two ends. Germline V gives CDR1 LNHNV, CDR2 YYDKDF (reference sequence). This CDR3 comprises 17 residues. The CDR3: CATSRTPGQTHNSPLHF. The CDR3 DNA sequence: TGTGCCACCAGCAGGACCCCAGGACAGACCCATAATTCACCCCTCCACTTT.

J is TRBJ2-2 and V is TRBV19, with D unresolved. The CDR3 has 11 residues. V was clipped by 6 bases and J by 9 bases, with 8 bases between them. The germline V gene encodes CDR1 LNHDA and CDR2 SQIVND (reference sequence). The CDR3 spells CASRELRELFF. The CDR3 DNA is TGTGCCAGTAGGGAACTTAGGGAGCTGTTTTTT.

In this sample, this clone turned up once. The chain combines TRBV5-1 with TRBJ2-3; D not resolved. V lost 4 bases and J lost 2, with 14 bases in between. Germline assignment: CDR1 SGHRS and CDR2 YFSETQ. The CDR3 runs to 15 residues. The CDR3 here is CASSQVALITDTQYF. In DNA form, the CDR3 reads TGCGCCAGCAGCCAGGTAGCTCTTATCACAGATACGCAGTATTTT.

V usage is TRBV11-2 and J usage is TRBJ2-7; D remains unclear. With 4 bases removed from V and 4 bases from J, the gap between germline ends came to 11 bases. Germline V gene lookup returns CDR1 SGHAT and CDR2 FQNNGV. This CDR3 is built from 13 residues. This chain's CDR3 is CASSSPVGYEQYF. In DNA, the CDR3 is TGTGCCAGCAGCTCCCCAGTAGGGTACGAGCAGTACTTC. The full variable domain, with the rest looked up from reference TRBV11-2 and TRBJ2-7, is EAGVAQSPRYKIIEKRQSVAFWCNPISGHATLYWYQQILGQGPKLLIQFQNNGVVDDSQLPKDRFSAERLKGVDSTLKIQPAKLEDSAVYLCASSSPVGYEQYFGPGTRLTVT.

V is TRBV29-1 and J is TRBJ2-5; D uncertain. This CDR3 is 12 amino acids long. The V gene lost 4 bases and the J gene lost 5 bases, with 11 bases spanning the gap. CDR1 is SQVTM, CDR2 ANQGSEA, per germline. The chain's CDR3 is CSVVRTVETQYF. The CDR3 DNA sequence: TGCAGCGTTGTACGGACCGTGGAGACCCAGTACTTC.

This sequence joins TRBV19 and TRBJ1-5; no clear D gene. The CDR3 has 14 residues. V was shortened by 11 bases and J by 3 bases, with 17 bases between the two germline ends. Germline V gene lookup returns CDR1 LNHDA and CDR2 SQIVND (reference sequence). The CDR3 reads CASASVTYNQPQHF. The CDR3 DNA reads as TGTGCCTCCGCCAGCGTGACCTACAATCAGCCCCAGCATTTT.

V and J are TRBV5-1 and TRBJ2-2; D unresolved. With 3 bases removed from V and 3 bases from J, the gap between germline ends came to 12 bases. This CDR3 has 15 residues. Germline lookup yields CDR1 SGHRS and CDR2 YFSETQ. The CDR3 protein is CASSSISLYTGELFF. DNA for the CDR3: TGCGCCAGCAGCTCGATCTCCCTATACACCGGGGAGCTGTTTTTT.

The chain combines TRBV18 with TRBJ1-1; a possible D gene is TRBD1 (5 bases). This CDR3 spans 14 amino acids. Germline V gene lookup returns CDR1 KGHSH and CDR2 LQKENI. V lost 2 bases to trimming and J lost 4 bases, with 11 bases between them. CDR3 residues: CASSPLGEGTEAFF. CDR3 bases: TGTGCCAGCTCACCATTGGGGGAAGGCACTGAAGCTTTCTTT.

The genes are TRBV5-1 and TRBJ1-3; the D gene is possibly TRBD1 (5 bases). The germline V gene has CDR1 SGHRS and CDR2 YFSETQ. The ends were cut back, 1 base at V and 1 base at J, with 9 bases in the middle. This CDR3 comprises 15 residues. The CDR3 is CASSLTGDSGNTIYF. CDR3 nucleotides: TGCGCCAGCAGCTTGACGGGGGATTCTGGAAACACCATATATTTT. Supplemented by reference TRBV5-1 and TRBJ1-3, the full variable domain reads KAGVTQTPRYLIKTRGQQVTLSCSPISGHRSVSWYQQTPGQGLQFLFEYFSETQRNKGNFPGRFSGRQFSNSRSEMNVSTLELGDSALYLCASSLTGDSGNTIYFGEGSWLTVV.

This clone was counted between two and nine times. This sample includes further DNA sequences coding for the same CDR3. V and J are TRBV18 and TRBJ1-1; D gene uncertain. Trimming took 3 bases from V and 0 from J, leaving 5 bases between them. The CDR3 consists of 13 residues. Germline V gives CDR1 KGHSH, CDR2 LQKENI. CDR3 region: CASSPAMNTEAFF. As DNA, the CDR3 is TGTGCCAGCTCACCGGCCATGAACACTGAAGCTTTCTTT.